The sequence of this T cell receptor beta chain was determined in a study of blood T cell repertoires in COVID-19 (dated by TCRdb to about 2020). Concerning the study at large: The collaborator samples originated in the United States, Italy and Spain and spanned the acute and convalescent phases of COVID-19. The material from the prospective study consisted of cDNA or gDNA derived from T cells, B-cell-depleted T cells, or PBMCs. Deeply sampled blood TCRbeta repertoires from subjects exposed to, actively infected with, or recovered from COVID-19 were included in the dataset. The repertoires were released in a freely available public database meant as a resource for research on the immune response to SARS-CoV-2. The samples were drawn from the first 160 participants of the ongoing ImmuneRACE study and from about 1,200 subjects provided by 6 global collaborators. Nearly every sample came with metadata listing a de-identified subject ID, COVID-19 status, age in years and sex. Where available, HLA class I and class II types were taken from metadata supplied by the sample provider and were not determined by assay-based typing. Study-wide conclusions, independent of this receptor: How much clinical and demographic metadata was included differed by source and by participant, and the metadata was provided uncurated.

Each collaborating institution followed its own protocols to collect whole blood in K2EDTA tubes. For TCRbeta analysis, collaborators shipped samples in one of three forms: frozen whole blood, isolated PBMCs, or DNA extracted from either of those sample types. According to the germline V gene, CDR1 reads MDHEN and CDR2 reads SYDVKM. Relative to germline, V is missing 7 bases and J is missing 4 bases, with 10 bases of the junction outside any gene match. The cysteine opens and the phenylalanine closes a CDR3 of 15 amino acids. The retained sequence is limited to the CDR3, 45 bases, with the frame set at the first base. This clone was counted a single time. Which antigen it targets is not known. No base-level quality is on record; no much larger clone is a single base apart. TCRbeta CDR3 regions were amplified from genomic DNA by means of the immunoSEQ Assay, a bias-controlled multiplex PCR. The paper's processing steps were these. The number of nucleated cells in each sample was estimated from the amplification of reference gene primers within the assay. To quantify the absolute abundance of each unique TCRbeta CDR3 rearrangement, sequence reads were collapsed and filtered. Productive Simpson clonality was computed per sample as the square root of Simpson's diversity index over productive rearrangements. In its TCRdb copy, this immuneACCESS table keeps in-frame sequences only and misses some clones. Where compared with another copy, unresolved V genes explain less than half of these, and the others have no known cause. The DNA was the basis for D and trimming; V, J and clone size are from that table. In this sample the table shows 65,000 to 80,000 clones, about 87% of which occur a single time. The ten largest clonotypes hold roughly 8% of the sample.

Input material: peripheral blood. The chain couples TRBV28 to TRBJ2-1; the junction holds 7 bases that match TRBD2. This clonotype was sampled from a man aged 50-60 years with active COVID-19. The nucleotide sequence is TGTGCCAGCACCTGGGGGGGGAACCTATACAATGAGCAGTTCTTC. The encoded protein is CASTWGGNLYNEQFF.